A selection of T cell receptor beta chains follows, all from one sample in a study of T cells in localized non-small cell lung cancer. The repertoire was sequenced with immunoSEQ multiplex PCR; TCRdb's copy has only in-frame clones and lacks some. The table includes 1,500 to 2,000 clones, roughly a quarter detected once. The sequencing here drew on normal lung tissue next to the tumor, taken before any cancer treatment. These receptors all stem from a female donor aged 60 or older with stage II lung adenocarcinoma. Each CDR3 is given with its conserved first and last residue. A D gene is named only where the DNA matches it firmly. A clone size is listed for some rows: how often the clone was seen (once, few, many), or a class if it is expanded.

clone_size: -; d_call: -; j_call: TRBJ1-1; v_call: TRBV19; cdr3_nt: TGTGCCAGTAGTATAGGAGGTGTCAGCGGTGAAGCTTTCTTT; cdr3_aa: CASSIGGVSGEAFF
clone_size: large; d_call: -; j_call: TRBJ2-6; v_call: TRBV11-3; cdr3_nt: TGTGCCAGCAGCTTTGTCCGAGGAGGGGCCAACGTCCTGACTTTC; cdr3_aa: CASSFVRGGANVLTF
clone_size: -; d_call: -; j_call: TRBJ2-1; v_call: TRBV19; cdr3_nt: TGTGCCAGTAGAGGGGCAGCCGGGGCCCAGCAGTTCTTC; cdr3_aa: CASRGAAGAQQFF
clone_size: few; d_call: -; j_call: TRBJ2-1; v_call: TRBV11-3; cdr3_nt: TGTGCCAGCAGCTTTTACGGGACGCAGAGTGAGCAGTTCTTC; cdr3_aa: CASSFYGTQSEQFF
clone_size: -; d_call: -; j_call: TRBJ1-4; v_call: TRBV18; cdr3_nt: TGTGCCAGCGGCAAAAACGGCATATATGAAAAACTGTTTTTT; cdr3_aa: CASGKNGIYEKLFF
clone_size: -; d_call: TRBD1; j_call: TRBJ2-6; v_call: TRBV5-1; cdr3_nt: TGCGCCAGCAGCTCCGGACAGGGACTCGACGTCCTGACTTTC; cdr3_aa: CASSSGQGLDVLTF
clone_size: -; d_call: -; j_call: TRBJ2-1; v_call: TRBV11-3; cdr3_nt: TGTGCCAGCAGCTTACAGGCCCCAGGCAATGAGCAGTTCTTC; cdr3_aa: CASSLQAPGNEQFF
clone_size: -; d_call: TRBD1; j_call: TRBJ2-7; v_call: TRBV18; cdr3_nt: TGTGCCAGCTCACCTTCTACGGACAGGGGCAATTACTACGAGCAGTACTTC; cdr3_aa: CASSPSTDRGNYYEQYF
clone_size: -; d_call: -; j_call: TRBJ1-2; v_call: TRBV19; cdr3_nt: TGTGCCAGTAGTATGAGGCAGGGAAGGAGTGGCTACACCTTC; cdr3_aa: CASSMRQGRSGYTF
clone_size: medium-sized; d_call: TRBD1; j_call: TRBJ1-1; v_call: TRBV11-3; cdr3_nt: TGTGCCAGCAGCCCGACAGGGGGGAACACTGAAGCTTTCTTT; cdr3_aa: CASSPTGGNTEAFF
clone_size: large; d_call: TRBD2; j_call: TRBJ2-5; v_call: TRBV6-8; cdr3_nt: TGTGCCAGCGCCTCCCCGGGACTAGCGGGAGGGGAGGGCCAAGAGACCCAGTACTTC; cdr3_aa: CASASPGLAGGEGQETQYF
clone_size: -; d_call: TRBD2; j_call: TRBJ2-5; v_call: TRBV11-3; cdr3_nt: TGTGCCAGCAGCCCACGACGACTAGCGGGAGGTCAAGAGACCCAGTACTTC; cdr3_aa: CASSPRRLAGGQETQYF
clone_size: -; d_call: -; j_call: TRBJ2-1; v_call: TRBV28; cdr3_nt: TGTGCCAGCAGTTCCCCTAGGGGTGGCGGGCGAGGTCGGAATGAGCAGTTCTTC; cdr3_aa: CASSSPRGGGRGRNEQFF
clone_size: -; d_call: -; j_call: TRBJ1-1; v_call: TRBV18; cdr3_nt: TGTGCCAGCTCACCCCTTGAGGCGGGCAGGGACACTGAAGCTTTCTTT; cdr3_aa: CASSPLEAGRDTEAFF
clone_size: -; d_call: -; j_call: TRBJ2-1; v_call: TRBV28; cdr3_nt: TGTGCCAGCAGTTTAAGGGGTAGCTCGTCCAATGAGCAGTTCTTC; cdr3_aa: CASSLRGSSSNEQFF
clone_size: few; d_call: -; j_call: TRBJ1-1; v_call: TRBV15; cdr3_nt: TGTGCCACCAGCAAGGCTAAGACCCTATCCCAGAACACTGAAGCTTTCTTT; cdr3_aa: CATSKAKTLSQNTEAFF
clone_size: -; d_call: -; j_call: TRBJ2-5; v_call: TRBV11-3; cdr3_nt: TGTGCCAGCAGCTTAGATCGTCCTATTTTATCGGAGACCCAGTACTTC; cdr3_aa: CASSLDRPILSETQYF
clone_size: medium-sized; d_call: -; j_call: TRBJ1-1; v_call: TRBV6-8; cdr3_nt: TGTGCCACAAAACAGACAAGGGGGGCCGATGAAGCTTTCTTT; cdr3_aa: CATKQTRGADEAFF
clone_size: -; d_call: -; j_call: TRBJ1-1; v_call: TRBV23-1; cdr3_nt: TGCGCCAGCAGGGAGGACAGTGACACTGAAGCTTTCTTT; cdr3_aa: CASREDSDTEAFF
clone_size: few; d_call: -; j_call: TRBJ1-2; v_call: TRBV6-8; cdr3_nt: TGTGCCAGCAGCAGAGACGGGGGCGAGGGTTCCTACACCTTC; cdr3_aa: CASSRDGGEGSYTF
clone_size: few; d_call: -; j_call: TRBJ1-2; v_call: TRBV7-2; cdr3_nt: TGTGCCAGCAGCCGCGGACAACACTATGGCTACACCTTC; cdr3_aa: CASSRGQHYGYTF
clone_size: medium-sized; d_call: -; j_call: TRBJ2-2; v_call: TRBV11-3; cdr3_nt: TGTGCCAGCAGCTTGGGAGGGGGCAACACCGGGGAGCTGTTTTTT; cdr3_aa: CASSLGGGNTGELFF
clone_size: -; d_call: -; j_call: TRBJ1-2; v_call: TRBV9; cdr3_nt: TGTGCCAGCAGCGTAGGGTTAACGACAGCGGAAGGCTACACCTTC; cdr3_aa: CASSVGLTTAEGYTF
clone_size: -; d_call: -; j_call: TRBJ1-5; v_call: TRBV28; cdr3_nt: TGTGCCAGCAGACGAGGGGGAAAGCAGCCCCAGCATTTT; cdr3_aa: CASRRGGKQPQHF
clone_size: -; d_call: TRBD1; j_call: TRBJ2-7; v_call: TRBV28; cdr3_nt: TGTGCCAGCAGGTCGGGACAGGGGGCACACGAGCAGTACTTC; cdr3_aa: CASRSGQGAHEQYF